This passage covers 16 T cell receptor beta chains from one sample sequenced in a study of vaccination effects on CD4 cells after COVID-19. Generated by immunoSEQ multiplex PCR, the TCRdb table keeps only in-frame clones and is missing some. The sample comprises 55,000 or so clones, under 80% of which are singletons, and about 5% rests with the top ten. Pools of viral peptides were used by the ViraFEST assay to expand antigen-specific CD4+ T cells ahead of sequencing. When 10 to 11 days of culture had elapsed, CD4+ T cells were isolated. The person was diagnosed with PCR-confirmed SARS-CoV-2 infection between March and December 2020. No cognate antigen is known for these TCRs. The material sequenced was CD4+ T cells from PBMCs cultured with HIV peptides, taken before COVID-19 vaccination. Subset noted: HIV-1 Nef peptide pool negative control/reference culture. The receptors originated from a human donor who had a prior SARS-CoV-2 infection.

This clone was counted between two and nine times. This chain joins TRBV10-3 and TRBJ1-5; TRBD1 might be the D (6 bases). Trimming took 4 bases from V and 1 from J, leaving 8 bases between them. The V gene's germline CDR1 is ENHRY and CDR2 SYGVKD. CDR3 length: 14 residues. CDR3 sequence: CAISGQASNQPQHF. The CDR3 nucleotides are TGTGCCATCAGTGGACAGGCGAGCAATCAGCCCCAGCATTTT.

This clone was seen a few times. The CDR3 reads CASSSSGTNTQYF. CDR3 nucleotides: TGTGCCAGCAGCTCTTCCGGGACAAATACGCAGTATTTT. The chain carries TRBV7-3 and TRBJ2-3, with D possibly TRBD1 on 6 matching bases. V lost 4 bases, J lost 7 bases, and 12 bases lay in between. The CDR3 runs 13 residues. CDR1 SGHTA and CDR2 FQGTGA come from the germline V gene.

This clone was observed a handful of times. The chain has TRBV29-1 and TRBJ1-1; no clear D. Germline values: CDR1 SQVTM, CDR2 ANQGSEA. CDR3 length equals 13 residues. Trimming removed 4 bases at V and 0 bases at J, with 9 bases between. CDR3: CSVVTRMNTEAFF. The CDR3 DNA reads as TGCAGCGTTGTGACCAGGATGAACACTGAAGCTTTCTTT.

CDR3 bases: TGTGCCACCAGTGATTCGGCAGGGACAGGGGATGGCTACACCTTC. Its translation is CATSDSAGTGDGYTF. The chain links TRBV24-1 to TRBJ1-2; 10 nucleotides match TRBD1. The CDR3 is made up of 15 amino acids. V trimming: 2 bases; J trimming: 6 bases; junction bases outside the gene matches: 5. Germline CDR1 is KGHDR and CDR2 is SFDVKD.

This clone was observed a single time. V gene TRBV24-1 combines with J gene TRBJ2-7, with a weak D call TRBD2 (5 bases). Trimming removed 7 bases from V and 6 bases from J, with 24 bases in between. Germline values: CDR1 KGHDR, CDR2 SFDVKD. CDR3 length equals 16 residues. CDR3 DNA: TGTGCCACCAGCCGCGTCCCATTGGAGGAGATCTCCGAGCAGTACTTC. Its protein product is CATSRVPLEEISEQYF.

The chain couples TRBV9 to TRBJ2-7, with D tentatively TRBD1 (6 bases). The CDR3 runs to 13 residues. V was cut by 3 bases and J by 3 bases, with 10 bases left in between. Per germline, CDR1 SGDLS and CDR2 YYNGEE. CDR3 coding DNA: TGTGCCAGCAGCGGGACAGACCGCTACGAGCAGTACTTC. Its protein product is CASSGTDRYEQYF.

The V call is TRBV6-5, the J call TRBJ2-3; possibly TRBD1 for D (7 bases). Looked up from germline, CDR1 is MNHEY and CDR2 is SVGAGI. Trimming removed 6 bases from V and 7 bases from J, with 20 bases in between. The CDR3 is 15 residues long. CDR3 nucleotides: TGTGCCAGCAGCGAGACAGGCGCAGGGGGGAATACGCAGTATTTT. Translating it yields CASSETGAGGNTQYF.

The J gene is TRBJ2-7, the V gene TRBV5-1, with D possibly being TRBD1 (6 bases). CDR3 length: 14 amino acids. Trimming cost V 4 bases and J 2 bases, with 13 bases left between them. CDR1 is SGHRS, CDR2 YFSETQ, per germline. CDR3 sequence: CASSILQGPYEQYF. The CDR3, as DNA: TGCGCCAGCAGCATCCTTCAGGGGCCCTACGAGCAGTACTTC.

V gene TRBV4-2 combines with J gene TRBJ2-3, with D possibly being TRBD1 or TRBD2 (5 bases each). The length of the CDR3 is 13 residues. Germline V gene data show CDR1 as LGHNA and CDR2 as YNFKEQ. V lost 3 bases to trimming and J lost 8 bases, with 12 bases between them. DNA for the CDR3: TGTGCCAGCAGCCAGGAAACGGGGCGTACGCAGTATTTT. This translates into CASSQETGRTQYF.

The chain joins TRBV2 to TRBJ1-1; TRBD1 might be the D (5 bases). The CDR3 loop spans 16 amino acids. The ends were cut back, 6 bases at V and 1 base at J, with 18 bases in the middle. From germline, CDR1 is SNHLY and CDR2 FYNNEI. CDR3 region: CASRVPPQGWNTEAFF. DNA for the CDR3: TGTGCCAGCAGGGTACCTCCCCAGGGATGGAACACTGAAGCTTTCTTT.

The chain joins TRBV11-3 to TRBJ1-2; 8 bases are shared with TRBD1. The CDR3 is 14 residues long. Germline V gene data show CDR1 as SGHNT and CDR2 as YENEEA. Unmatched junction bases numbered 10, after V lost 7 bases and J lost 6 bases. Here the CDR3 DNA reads TGTGCCAGCACCTCAGGGGGCAGGGACGATGGCTACACCTTC. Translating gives CASTSGGRDDGYTF.

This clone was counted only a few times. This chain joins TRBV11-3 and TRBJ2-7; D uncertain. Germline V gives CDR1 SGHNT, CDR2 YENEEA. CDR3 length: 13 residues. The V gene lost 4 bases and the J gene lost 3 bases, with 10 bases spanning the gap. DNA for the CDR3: TGTGCCAGCAGCTCAGGACCAGACTACGAGCAGTACTTC. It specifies CASSSGPDYEQYF. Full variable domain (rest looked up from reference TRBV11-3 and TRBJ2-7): EAGVVQSPRYKIIEKKQPVAFWCNPISGHNTLYWYLQNLGQGPELLIRYENEEAVDDSQLPKDRFSAERLKGVDSTLKIQPAELGDSAVYLCASSSGPDYEQYFGPGTRLTVT.

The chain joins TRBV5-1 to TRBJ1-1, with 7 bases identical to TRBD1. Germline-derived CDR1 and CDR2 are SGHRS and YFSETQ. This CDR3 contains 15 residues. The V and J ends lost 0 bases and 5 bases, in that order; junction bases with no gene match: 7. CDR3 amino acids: CASSLEGARLTEAFF. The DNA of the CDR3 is TGCGCCAGCAGCTTGGAGGGGGCGCGGTTGACTGAAGCTTTCTTT.

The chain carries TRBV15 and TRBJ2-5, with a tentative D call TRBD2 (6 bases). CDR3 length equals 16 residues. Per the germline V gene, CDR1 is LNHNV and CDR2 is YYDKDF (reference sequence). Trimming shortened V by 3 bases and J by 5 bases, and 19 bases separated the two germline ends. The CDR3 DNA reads TGTGCCACCAGCAGCGGGACGGGGGTTTTTCAGGAGACCCAGTACTTC. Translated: CATSSGTGVFQETQYF. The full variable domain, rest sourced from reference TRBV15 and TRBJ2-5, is DAMVIQNPRYQVTQFGKPVTLSCSQTLNHNVMYWYQQKSSQAPKLLFHYYDKDFNNEADTPDNFQSRRPNTSFCFLDIRSPGLGDTAMYLCATSSGTGVFQETQYFGPGTRLLVL.

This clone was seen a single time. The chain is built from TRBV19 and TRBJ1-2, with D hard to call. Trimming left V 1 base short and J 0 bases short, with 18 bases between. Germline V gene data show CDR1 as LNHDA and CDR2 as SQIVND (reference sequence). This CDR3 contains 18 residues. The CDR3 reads CASSIGLSSDVANYGYTF. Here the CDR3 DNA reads TGTGCCAGTAGTATAGGGCTTTCCTCGGACGTAGCTAACTATGGCTACACCTTC.

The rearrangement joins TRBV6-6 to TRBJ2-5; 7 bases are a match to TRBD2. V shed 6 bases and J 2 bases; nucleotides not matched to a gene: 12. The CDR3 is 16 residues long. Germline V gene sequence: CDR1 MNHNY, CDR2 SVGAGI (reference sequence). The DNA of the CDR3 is TGTGCCAGCAGACCCCTTATAGCGGGCCTTCAAGAGACCCAGTACTTC. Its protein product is CASRPLIAGLQETQYF.